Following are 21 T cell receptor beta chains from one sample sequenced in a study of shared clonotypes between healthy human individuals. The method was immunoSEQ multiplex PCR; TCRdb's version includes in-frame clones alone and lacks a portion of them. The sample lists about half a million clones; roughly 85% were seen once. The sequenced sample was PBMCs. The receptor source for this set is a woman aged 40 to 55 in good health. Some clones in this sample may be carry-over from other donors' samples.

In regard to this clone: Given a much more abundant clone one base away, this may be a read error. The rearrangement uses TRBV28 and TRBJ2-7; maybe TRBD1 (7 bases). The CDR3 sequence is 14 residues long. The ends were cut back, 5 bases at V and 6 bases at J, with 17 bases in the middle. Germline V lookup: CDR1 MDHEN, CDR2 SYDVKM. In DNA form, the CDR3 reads TGTGCCAGCAGTCTCCCGGCCAGGGGGGTCGAGCAGTACTTC. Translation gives CASSLPARGVEQYF.

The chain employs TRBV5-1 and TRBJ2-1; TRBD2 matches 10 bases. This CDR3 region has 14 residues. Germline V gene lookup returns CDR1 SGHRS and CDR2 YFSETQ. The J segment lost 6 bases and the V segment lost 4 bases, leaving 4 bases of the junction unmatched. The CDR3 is CASSPGTSANEQFF. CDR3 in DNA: TGCGCCAGCAGCCCCGGGACTAGCGCCAATGAGCAGTTCTTC.

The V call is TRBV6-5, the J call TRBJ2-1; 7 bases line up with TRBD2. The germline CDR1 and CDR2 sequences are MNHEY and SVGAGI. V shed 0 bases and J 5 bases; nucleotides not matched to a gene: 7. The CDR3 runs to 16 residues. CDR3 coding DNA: TGTGCCAGCAGTTACTCGGGCGGGAGTAGAAACAATGAGCAGTTCTTC. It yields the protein CASSYSGGSRNNEQFF.

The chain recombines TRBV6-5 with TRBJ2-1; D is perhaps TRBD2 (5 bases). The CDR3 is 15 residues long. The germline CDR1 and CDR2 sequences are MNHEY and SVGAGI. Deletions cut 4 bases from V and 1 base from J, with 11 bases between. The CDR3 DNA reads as TGTGCCAGCAGTTGGCGGGCAGCTTCCTACAATGAGCAGTTCTTC. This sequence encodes CASSWRAASYNEQFF.

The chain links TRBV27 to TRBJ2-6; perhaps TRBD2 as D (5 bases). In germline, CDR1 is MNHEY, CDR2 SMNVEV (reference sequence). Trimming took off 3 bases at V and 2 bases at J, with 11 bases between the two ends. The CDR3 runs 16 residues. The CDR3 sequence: CASSFMTGAGANVLTF. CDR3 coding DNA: TGTGCCAGCAGTTTTATGACCGGGGCTGGGGCCAACGTCCTGACTTTC.

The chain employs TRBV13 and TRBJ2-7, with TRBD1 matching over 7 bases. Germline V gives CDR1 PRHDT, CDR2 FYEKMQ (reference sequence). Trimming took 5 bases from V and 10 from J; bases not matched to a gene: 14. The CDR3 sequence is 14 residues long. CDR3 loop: CASSLPGQRFPQYF. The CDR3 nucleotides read TGTGCCAGCAGCCTTCCGGGACAGAGGTTTCCCCAGTACTTC. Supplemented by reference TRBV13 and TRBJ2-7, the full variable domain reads AAGVIQSPRHLIKEKRETATLKCYPIPRHDTVYWYQQGPGQDPQFLISFYEKMQSDKGSIPDRFSAQQFSDYHSELNMSSLELGDSALYFCASSLPGQRFPQYFGPGTRLTVT.

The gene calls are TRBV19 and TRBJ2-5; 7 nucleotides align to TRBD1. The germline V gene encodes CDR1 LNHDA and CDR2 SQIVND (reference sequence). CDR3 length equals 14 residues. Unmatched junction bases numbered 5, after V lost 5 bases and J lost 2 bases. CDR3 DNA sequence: TGTGCCAGTAGTGGGACGGGACAGCAAGAGACCCAGTACTTC. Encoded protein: CASSGTGQQETQYF.

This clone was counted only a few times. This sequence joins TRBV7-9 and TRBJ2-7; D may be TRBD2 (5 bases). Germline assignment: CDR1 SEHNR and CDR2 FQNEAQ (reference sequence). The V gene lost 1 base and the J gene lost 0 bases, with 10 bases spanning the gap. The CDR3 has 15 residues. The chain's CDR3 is CASSLVPGISYEQYF. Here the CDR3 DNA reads TGTGCCAGCAGCTTAGTCCCCGGGATCTCCTACGAGCAGTACTTC. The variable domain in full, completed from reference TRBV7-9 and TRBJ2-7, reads DTGVSQNPRHKITKRGQNVTFRCDPISEHNRLYWYRQTLGQGPEFLTYFQNEAQLEKSRLLSDRFSAERPKGSFSTLEIQRTEQGDSAMYLCASSLVPGISYEQYFGPGTRLTVT.

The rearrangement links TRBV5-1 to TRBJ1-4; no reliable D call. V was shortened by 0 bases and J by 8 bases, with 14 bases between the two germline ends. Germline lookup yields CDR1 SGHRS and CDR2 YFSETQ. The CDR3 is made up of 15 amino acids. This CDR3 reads CASSLEVFGVEKLFF. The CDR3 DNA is TGCGCCAGCAGCTTGGAAGTCTTCGGGGTCGAAAAACTGTTTTTT.

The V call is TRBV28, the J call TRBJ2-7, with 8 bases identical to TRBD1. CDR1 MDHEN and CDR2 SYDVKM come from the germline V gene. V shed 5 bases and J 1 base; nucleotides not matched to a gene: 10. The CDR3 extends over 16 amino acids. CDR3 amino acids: CASSPKDRVLSYEQYF. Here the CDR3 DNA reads TGTGCCAGCAGTCCAAAGGACAGGGTCCTTTCCTACGAGCAGTACTTC.

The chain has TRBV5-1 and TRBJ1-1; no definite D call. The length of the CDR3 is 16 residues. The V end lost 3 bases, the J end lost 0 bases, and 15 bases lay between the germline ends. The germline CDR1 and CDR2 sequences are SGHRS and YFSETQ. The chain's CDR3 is CASSYDKLVMNTEAFF. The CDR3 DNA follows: TGCGCCAGCAGCTATGACAAACTAGTCATGAACACTGAAGCTTTCTTT.

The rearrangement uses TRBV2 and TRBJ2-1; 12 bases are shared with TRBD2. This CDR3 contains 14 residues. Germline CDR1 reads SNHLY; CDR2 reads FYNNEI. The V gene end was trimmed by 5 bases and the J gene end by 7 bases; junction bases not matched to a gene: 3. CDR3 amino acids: CASSQLAGGNEQFF. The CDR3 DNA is TGTGCCAGCAGTCAACTAGCGGGAGGTAATGAGCAGTTCTTC.

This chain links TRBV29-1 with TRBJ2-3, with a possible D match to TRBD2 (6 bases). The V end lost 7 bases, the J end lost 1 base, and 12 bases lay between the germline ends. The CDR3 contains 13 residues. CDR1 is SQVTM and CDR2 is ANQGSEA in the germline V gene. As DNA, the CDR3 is TGCAGCGGACGGGGGTATCGCACAGATACGCAGTATTTT. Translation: CSGRGYRTDTQYF.

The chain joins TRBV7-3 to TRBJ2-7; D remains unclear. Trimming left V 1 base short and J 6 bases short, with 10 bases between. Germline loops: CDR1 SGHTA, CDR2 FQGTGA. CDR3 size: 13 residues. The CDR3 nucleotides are TGTGCCAGCAGCTTAAGGGATGGCATCGAGCAGTACTTC. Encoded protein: CASSLRDGIEQYF.

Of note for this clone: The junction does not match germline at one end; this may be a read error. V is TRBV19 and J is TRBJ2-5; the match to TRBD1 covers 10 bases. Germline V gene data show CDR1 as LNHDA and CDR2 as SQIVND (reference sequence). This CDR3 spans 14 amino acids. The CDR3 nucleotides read TGTGCCAGTAGTATGGGACAGGGGCGGGGATGGATTCACTTC. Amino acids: CASSMGQGRGWIHF.

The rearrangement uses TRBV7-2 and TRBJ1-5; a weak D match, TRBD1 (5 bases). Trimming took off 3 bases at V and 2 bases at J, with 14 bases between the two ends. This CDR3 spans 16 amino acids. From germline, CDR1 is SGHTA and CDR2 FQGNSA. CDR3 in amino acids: CASSLTGWGGNQPQHF. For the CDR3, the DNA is TGTGCCAGCAGCTTGACCGGGTGGGGCGGCAATCAGCCCCAGCATTTT.

CDR3 sequence: CASSVTGGAVDEAFF. The CDR3 DNA reads TGTGCCAGCAGCGTTACAGGGGGCGCGGTAGATGAAGCTTTCTTT. V gene TRBV9 combines with J gene TRBJ1-1, with 9 bases aligning to TRBD1. The CDR3 is 15 residues long. The junction had 9 bases not matched to a gene; V was cut back by 2 bases and J by 7 bases. Germline CDR1 is SGDLS and CDR2 is YYNGEE. Full variable domain (missing parts from reference TRBV9 and TRBJ1-1): DSGVTQTPKHLITATGQRVTLRCSPRSGDLSVYWYQQSLDQGLQFLIQYYNGEERAKGNILERFSAQQFPDLHSELNLSSLELGDSALYFCASSVTGGAVDEAFFGQGTRLTVV.

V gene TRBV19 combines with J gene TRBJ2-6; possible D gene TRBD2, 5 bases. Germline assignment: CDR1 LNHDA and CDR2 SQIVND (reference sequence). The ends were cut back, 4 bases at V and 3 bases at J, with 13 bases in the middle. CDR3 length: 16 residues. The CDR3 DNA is TGTGCCAGTAGTAACCCCCGAACTAGTGGGGCCAACGTCCTGACTTTC. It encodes CASSNPRTSGANVLTF.

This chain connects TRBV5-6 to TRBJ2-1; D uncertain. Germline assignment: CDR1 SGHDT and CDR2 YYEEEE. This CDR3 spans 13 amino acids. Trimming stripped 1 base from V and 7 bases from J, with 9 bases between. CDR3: CASSLRTVNEQFF. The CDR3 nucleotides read TGTGCCAGCAGCTTGCGAACAGTGAATGAGCAGTTCTTC.

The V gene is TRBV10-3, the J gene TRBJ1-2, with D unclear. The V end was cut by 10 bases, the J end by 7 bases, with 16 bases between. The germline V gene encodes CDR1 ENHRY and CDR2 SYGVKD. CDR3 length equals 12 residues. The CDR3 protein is CASRTEPGGYTF. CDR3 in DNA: TGTGCCAGCAGGACGGAGCCAGGTGGCTACACCTTC.

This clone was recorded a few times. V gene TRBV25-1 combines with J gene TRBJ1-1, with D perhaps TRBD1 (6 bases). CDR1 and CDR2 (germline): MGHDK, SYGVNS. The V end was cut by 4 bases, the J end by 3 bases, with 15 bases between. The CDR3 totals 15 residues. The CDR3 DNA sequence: TGTGCCAGCAGTGGGGGGGCGTTACCCGACACTGAAGCTTTCTTT. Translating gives CASSGGALPDTEAFF.